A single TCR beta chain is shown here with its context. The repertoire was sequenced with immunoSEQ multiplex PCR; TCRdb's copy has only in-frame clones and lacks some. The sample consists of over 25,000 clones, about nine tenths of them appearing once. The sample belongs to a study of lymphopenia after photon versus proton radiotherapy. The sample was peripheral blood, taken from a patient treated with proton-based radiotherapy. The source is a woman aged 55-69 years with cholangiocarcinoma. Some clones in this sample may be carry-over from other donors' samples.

CDR3 amino acids: CASSLGLAGGGNTGELFF. In DNA form, the CDR3 reads TGTGCCAGCAGCCTTGGACTAGCGGGGGGTGGCAACACCGGGGAGCTGTTTTTT. The chain joins TRBV7-6 to TRBJ2-2, with 14 bases matching TRBD2. V lost 5 bases and J lost 2; bases outside the gene matches: 7. The length of the CDR3 is 18 residues. The germline V gene has CDR1 SGHVS and CDR2 FNYEAQ.